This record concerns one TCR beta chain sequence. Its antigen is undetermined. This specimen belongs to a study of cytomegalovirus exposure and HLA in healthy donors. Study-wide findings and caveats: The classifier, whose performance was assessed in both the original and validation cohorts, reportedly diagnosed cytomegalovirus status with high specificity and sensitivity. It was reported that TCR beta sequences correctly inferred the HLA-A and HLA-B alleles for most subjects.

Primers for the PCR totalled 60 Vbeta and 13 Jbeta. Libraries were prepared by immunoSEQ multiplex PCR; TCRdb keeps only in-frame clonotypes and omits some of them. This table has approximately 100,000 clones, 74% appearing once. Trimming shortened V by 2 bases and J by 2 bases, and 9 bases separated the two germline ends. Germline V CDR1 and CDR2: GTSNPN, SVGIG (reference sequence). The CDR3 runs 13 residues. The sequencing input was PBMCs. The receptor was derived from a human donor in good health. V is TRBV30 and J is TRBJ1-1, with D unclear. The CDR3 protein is CAWSLYSNTEAFF. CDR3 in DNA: TGTGCCTGGAGTCTGTACAGCAACACTGAAGCTTTCTTT.